Sequencing of this T cell receptor (beta chain) was carried out in a study of cytomegalovirus exposure and HLA in healthy donors. Study-level background: Early released data comprised some 91 million unique TCRs from HLA-typed donors. Broader study findings: According to a later analysis, donors in an Asian-associated ancestry cluster reportedly had fewer N-insertions than the roughly 660-donor mean. One variant, a missense change in DCLRE1C, was linked in a later analysis to TCR beta V- and J-gene trimming. Among TCR beta chains, those listed as cytomegalovirus-associated numbered over 150.

With 60 Vbeta and 13 Jbeta primers, the PCR was carried out. TCRdb's table, derived via immunoSEQ multiplex PCR, lists solely in-frame clones and lacks some. Of about 200,000 clones listed, 79% were seen once; the top ten hold 0.35% to 0.5%. In the case of this clone: Its antigen is unknown.

Germline V gene sequence: CDR1 SEHNR, CDR2 FQNEAQ (reference sequence). V lost 7 bases to trimming and J lost 9 bases; unmatched junction nucleotides: 5. The CDR3 has 12 amino acids. The chain carries TRBV7-9 and TRBJ2-1; 8 bases align to TRBD1. Input material: PBMCs. This receptor was obtained from a male donor in good health and CMV-seropositive. CDR3 DNA sequence: TGTGCCAGCAACCAGGGGGCTGGTGAGCAGTTCTTC. This codes for CASNQGAGEQFF. Combining the CDR3 with reference TRBV7-9 and TRBJ2-1 gives the whole variable domain DTGVSQNPRHKITKRGQNVTFRCDPISEHNRLYWYRQTLGQGPEFLTYFQNEAQLEKSRLLSDRFSAERPKGSFSTLEIQRTEQGDSAMYLCASNQGAGEQFFGPGTRLTVL.